This TCR beta chain derives from a study of blood T cell repertoires in COVID-19. About the study: Specimens from acute and convalescent COVID-19 originated in the United States, Italy and Spain. PBMCs, B-cell-depleted T cells, or T cells were the source of the cDNA or gDNA that made up the material.

In the authors' workflow: Researchers report that nucleated cell counts were estimated from reference gene primer amplification. Assay used: immunoSEQ multiplex PCR; TCRdb lists only in-frame clones, some missing. That table supplies the V and J calls and clone size; D and trimming were determined from the DNA. The data contain approximately 60,000 clones, roughly four fifths of them singletons. V lost 1 base and J lost 5, with 11 bases in between. The CDR3 sequence is 14 residues long. From germline, CDR1 is SGHTA and CDR2 FQGTGA. The chain is built from TRBV7-3 and TRBJ2-5; a weak D match, TRBD2 (7 bases). This clonotype was obtained from a human donor in a cohort sampled during active COVID-19. Sequencing was carried out using peripheral blood. CDR3 amino acids: CASSLSGGRETQYF. CDR3 nucleotide sequence: TGTGCCAGCAGCTTAAGCGGGGGCCGGGAGACCCAGTACTTC.